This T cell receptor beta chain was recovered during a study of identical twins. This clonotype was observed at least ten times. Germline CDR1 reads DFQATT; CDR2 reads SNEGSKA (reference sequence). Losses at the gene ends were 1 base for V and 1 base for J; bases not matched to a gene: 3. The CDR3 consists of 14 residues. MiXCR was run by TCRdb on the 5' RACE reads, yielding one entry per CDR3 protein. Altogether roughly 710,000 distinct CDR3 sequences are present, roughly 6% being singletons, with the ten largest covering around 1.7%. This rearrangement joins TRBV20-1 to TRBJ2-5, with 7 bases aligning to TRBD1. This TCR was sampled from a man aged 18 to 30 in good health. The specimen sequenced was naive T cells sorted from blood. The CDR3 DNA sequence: TGCAGTGCTAGAGGGAGACAGGGCCAAGAGACCCAGTACTTC. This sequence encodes CSARGRQGQETQYF.